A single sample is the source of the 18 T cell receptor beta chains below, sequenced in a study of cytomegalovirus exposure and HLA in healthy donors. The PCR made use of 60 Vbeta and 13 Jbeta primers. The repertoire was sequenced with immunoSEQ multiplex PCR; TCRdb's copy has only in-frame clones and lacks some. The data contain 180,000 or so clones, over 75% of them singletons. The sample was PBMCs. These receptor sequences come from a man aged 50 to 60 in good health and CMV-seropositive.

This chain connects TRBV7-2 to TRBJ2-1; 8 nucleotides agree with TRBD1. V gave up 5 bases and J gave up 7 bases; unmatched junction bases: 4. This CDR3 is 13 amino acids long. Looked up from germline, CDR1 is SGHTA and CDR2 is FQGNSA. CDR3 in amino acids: CASSPDRVNEQFF. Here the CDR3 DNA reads TGTGCCAGCAGCCCGGACAGGGTAAATGAGCAGTTCTTC.

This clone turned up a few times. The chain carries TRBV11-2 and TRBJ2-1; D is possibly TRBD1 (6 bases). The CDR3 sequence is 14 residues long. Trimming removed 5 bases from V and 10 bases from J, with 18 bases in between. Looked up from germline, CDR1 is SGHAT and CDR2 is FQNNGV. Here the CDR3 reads CASSPTLGAREQFF. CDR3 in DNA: TGTGCCAGCAGCCCCACCTTGGGGGCGCGGGAGCAGTTCTTC.

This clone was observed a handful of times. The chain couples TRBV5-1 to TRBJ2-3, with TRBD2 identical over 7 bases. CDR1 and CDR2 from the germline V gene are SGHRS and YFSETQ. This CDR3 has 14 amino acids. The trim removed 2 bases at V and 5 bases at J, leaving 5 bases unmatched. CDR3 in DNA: TGCGCCAGCAGCTTCGAAGGGAGGGGAGATACGCAGTATTTT. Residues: CASSFEGRGDTQYF.

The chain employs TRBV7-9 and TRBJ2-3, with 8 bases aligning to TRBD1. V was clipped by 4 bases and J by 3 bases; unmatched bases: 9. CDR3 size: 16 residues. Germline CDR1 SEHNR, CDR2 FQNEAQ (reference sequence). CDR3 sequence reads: CASSSPQGQGTDTQYF. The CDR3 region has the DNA TGTGCCAGCAGCTCCCCCCAAGGACAGGGTACAGATACGCAGTATTTT.

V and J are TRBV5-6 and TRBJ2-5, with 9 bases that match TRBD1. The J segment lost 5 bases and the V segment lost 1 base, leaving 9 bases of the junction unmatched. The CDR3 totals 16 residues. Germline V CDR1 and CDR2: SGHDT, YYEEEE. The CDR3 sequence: CASSLTGQGGWETQYF. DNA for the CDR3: TGTGCCAGCAGCTTGACGGGACAGGGAGGTTGGGAGACCCAGTACTTC. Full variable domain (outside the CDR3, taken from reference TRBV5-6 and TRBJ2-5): DAGVTQSPTHLIKTRGQQVTLRCSPKSGHDTVSWYQQALGQGPQFIFQYYEEEERQRGNFPDRFSGHQFPNYSSELNVNALLLGDSALYLCASSLTGQGGWETQYFGPGTRLLVL.

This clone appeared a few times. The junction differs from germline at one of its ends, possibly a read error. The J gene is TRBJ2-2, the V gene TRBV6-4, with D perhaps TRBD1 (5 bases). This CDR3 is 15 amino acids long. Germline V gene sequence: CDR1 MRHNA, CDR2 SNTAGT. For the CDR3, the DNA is TGTGCCAGCAGCCCCAGGGCAGGGAACCCCGGGGAGCTGTTTTTT. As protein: CASSPRAGNPGELFF.

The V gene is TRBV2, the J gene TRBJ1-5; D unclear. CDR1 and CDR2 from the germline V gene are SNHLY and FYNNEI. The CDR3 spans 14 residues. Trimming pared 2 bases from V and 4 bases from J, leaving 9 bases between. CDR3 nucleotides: TGTGCCAGCAGTGAAAACTCAAGAAATCAGCCCCAGCATTTT. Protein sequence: CASSENSRNQPQHF. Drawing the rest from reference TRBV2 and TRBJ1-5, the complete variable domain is EPEVTQTPSHQVTQMGQEVILRCVPISNHLYFYWYRQILGQKVEFLVSFYNNEISEKSEIFDDQFSVERPDGSNFTLKIRSTKLEDSAMYFCASSENSRNQPQHFGDGTRLSIL.

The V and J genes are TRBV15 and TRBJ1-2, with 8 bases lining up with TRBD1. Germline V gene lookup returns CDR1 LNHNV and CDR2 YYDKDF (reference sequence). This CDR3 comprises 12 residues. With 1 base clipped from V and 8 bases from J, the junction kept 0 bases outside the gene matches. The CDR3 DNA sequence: TGTGCCACCAGCAGAGGGACAGGGGGCTACACCTTC. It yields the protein CATSRGTGGYTF.

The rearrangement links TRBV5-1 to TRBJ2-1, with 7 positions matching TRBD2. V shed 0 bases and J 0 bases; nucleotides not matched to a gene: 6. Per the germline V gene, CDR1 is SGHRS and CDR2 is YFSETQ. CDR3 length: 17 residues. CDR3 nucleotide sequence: TGCGCCAGCAGCTTGGGTGGCGGGGGTGGCTCCTACAATGAGCAGTTCTTC. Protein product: CASSLGGGGGSYNEQFF.

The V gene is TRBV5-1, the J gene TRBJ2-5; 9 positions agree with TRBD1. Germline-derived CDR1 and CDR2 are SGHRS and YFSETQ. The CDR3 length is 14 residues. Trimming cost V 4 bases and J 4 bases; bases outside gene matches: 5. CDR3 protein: CASSDRGSGETQYF. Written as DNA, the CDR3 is TGCGCCAGCAGCGACAGGGGGTCGGGAGAGACCCAGTACTTC.

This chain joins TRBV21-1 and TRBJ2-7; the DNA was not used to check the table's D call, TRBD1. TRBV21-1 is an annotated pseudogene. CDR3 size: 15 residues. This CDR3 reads CASSAYSGTDYEQYV. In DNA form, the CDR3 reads TGTGCCAGCAGCGCTTACTCCGGGACAGACTACGAGCAGTACGTC.

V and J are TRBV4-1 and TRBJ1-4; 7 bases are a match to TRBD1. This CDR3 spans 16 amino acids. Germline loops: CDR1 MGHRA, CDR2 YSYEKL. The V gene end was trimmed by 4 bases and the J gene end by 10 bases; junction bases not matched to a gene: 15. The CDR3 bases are TGCGCCAGCAGCCGCCTTAGACAGGGAATGGATGGAAAACTGTTTTTT. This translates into CASSRLRQGMDGKLFF.

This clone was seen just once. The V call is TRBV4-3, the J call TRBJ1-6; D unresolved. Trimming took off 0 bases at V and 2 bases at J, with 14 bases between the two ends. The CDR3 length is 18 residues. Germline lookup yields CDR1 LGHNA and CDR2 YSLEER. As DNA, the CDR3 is TGCGCCAGCAGCCAAGATCAGGCGCGGGAAACCTATAATTCACCCCTCCACTTT. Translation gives CASSQDQARETYNSPLHF.

The CDR3: CGAGVNGPGELFF. The CDR3 DNA reads TGTGGAGCCGGGGTTAACGGTCCCGGGGAGCTGTTTTTT. J is TRBJ2-2 and V is TRBV28, with TRBD2 as a possible D gene (5 bases). This CDR3 is 13 amino acids long. CDR1 and CDR2 from the germline V gene are MDHEN and SYDVKM.

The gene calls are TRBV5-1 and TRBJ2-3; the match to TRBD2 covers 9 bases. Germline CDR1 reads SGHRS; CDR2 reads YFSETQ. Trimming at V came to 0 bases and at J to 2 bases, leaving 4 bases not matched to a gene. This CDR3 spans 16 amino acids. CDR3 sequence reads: CASSLGVAGATDTQYF. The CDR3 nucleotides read TGCGCCAGCAGCTTGGGGGTAGCGGGGGCCACAGATACGCAGTATTTT.

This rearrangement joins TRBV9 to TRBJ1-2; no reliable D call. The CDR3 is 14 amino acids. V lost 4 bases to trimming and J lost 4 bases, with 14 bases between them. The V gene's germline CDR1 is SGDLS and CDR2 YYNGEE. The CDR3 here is CASSPTVYFYGYTF. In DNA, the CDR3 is TGTGCCAGCAGCCCAACGGTCTACTTCTATGGCTACACCTTC.

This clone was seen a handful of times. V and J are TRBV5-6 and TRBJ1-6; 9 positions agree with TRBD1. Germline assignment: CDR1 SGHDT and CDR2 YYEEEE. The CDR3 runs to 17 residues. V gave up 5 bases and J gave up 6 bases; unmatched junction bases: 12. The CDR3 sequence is CASSYPRQGVGNSPLHF. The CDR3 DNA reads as TGTGCCAGCAGTTATCCGAGACAGGGGGTCGGTAATTCACCCCTCCACTTT. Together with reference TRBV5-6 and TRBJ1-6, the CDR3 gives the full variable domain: DAGVTQSPTHLIKTRGQQVTLRCSPKSGHDTVSWYQQALGQGPQFIFQYYEEEERQRGNFPDRFSGHQFPNYSSELNVNALLLGDSALYLCASSYPRQGVGNSPLHFGNGTRLTVT.

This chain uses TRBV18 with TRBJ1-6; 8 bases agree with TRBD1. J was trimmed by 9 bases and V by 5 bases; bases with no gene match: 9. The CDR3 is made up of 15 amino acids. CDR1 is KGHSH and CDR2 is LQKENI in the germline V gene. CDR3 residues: CASSTTGAAGSPLHF. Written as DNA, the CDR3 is TGTGCCAGCTCAACGACAGGGGCCGCCGGTTCACCCCTCCACTTT.